The next 26 T cell receptor beta chains were all read from a single sample in a study of CD8 T cells in ankylosing spondylitis. MiXCR was run by TCRdb on the 5' RACE reads, yielding one entry per CDR3 protein. The table lists about 190,000 distinct CDR3 sequences, 10% to 15% of them singletons, with about 10% in the top ten. The sequenced sample consisted of blood, either unsorted or a sorted T cell fraction (not recorded which). Receptor source: a female donor with ankylosing spondylitis or in good health (not recorded which).

This clonotype was found many times. V is TRBV10-3 and J is TRBJ2-3; 7 bases agree with TRBD1. From germline, CDR1 is ENHRY and CDR2 SYGVKD. CDR3 size: 15 residues. The V and J ends lost 3 bases and 4 bases, in that order; junction bases with no gene match: 7. The CDR3 nucleotides are TGTGCCATCAGTGACGGAGACAGGGTCGCAGATACGCAGTATTTT. It translates to CAISDGDRVADTQYF.

A word on this clonotype: This sequence may be a read error, since a much larger clone differs from it by one base. J is TRBJ1-2 and V is TRBV15; tentatively, D is TRBD1 (5 bases). The length of the CDR3 is 15 residues. The V gene's germline CDR1 is LNHNV and CDR2 YYDKDF (reference sequence). CDR3 nucleotide sequence: TGTGCCGCCAGCAGAGGACTTGCTTTGGACACTGGCTACACCTTC. Its translation: CAASRGLALDTGYTF.

In its sample, this clonotype was seen once. The rearrangement links TRBV18 to TRBJ1-6; D is uncertain. The V and J ends lost 0 bases and 7 bases respectively, with 7 bases between them. This CDR3 comprises 14 residues. Germline V gives CDR1 KGHSH, CDR2 LQKENI. The CDR3 DNA follows: TGTGCCAGCTCACCACCGCAGGAGAATTCACCCCTCCACTTT. This translates into CASSPPQENSPLHF.

Regarding this clonotype: A read error may be the cause here, since a much bigger clone is one base away. V usage is TRBV6-1 and J usage is TRBJ2-2; D might be TRBD2 (5 bases). The CDR3 is 15 residues long. In germline, CDR1 is MNHNS, CDR2 SASEGT. V was trimmed by 2 bases and J by 9 bases, leaving 16 bases between them. The CDR3 region is CASSESAGSTRELFF. The CDR3 nucleotides are TGTGCCAGCAGTGAATCGGCGGGTTCGACCAGGGAGCTGTTTTTT.

This clonotype came up many times. This rearrangement joins TRBV28 to TRBJ1-5, with a tentative D call TRBD1 (5 bases). The germline V gene has CDR1 MDHEN and CDR2 SYDVKM. V was pared by 7 bases and J by 3 bases, with 10 bases between. This CDR3 spans 13 amino acids. The CDR3 DNA reads TGTGCCAGCACCGAGGGGAACAATCAGCCCCAGCATTTT. This encodes CASTEGNNQPQHF.

This clonotype was seen at least ten times. The genes are TRBV4-1 and TRBJ2-7, with 9 nucleotides matching TRBD1. Germline trimming cut 0 bases from V and 0 bases from J; bases unmatched to any gene: 3. The CDR3 extends over 16 amino acids. The germline gives CDR1 MGHRA, CDR2 YSYEKL. DNA of the CDR3: TGCGCCAGCAGCCAAGATGGACAGGGGAGCTCCTACGAGCAGTACTTC. It translates to CASSQDGQGSSYEQYF.

This clonotype was seen a handful of times. This chain joins TRBV20-1 and TRBJ2-1; the match to TRBD2 covers 8 bases. Germline V gene sequence: CDR1 DFQATT, CDR2 SNEGSKA (reference sequence). Trimming at V came to 3 bases and at J to 9 bases, leaving 7 bases not matched to a gene. CDR3 length: 13 residues. CDR3 protein: CSASVVAGIEQFF. The DNA of the CDR3 is TGCAGTGCTAGCGTGGTAGCGGGGATTGAGCAGTTCTTC.

This clonotype was recorded at least ten times. The chain recombines TRBV12-3 or TRBV12-4 with TRBJ1-6; 9 bases line up with TRBD1. The CDR3 runs 15 residues. Trimming cost V 6 bases and J 5 bases; bases outside gene matches: 5. The CDR3 sequence is CASSDGQGHNSPLHF. Written as DNA, the CDR3 is TGTGCCAGCAGCGATGGACAGGGGCATAATTCACCCCTCCACTTT.

On this clonotype itself: This may be a read error: a much more frequent sequence differs by one nucleotide. The genes are TRBV12-3 or TRBV12-4 and TRBJ2-1, with TRBD1 as a possible D gene (6 bases). CDR3 length equals 14 residues. The CDR3 DNA reads as TGTGCCGGCAGTTTTCAGGGGCTGACCGAGGGGCAGTTCTTC. Protein product: CAGSFQGLTEGQFF.

This clonotype was seen at least ten times. The rearrangement links TRBV10-3 to TRBJ2-4; D may be TRBD2 (6 bases). CDR1 and CDR2 from the germline V gene are ENHRY and SYGVKD. CDR3 size: 17 residues. The V end was cut by 5 bases, the J end by 2 bases, with 19 bases between. DNA for the CDR3: TGTGCCATCAGTAACCCTGGAGGGGAGTGGACCAAAAACATTCAGTACTTC. It is translated as CAISNPGGEWTKNIQYF.

This clonotype has a handful of counts. The V call is TRBV5-1, the J call TRBJ2-1, with TRBD1 matching over 8 bases. With V trimmed by 4 bases and J by 9 bases, 9 bases remained unmatched. There are 14 residues in the CDR3. Germline CDR1 is SGHRS and CDR2 is YFSETQ. CDR3 DNA sequence: TGCGCCAGCAGCCCAAAACAGGGGGTGGGTGAGCAGTTCTTC. Translation gives CASSPKQGVGEQFF.

This clonotype was recorded at least ten times. CDR3 nucleotide sequence: TGCGCCAGCAGCTTGCTAGGCCAGAGCTCCTACGAGCAGTACTTC. As protein: CASSLLGQSSYEQYF. J is TRBJ2-7 and V is TRBV5-1; D is unresolved. The V end was cut by 1 base, the J end by 0 bases, with 11 bases between. In germline, CDR1 is SGHRS, CDR2 YFSETQ. The CDR3 runs 15 residues.

J is TRBJ1-3 and V is TRBV12-3 or TRBV12-4; weak D call: TRBD1 (6 bases). Trimming cost V 7 bases and J 0 bases, with 19 bases left between them. The CDR3 runs to 17 residues. Here the CDR3 DNA reads TGTGCCAGCAAGGGGGGCTTGGAAGCGGACTCTGGAAACACCATATATTTT. This codes for CASKGGLEADSGNTIYF.

The rearrangement uses TRBV7-9 and TRBJ1-5; D gene uncertain. CDR3 length: 12 residues. Trimming removed 4 bases from V and 3 bases from J, with 4 bases in between. The germline V gene has CDR1 SEHNR and CDR2 FQNEAQ (reference sequence). CDR3 in DNA: TGTGCCAGCAGCTCAAACAATCAGCCCCAGCATTTT. Its protein is CASSSNNQPQHF. Filled out from reference TRBV7-9 and TRBJ1-5, the complete variable domain reads DTGVSQNPRHKITKRGQNVTFRCDPISEHNRLYWYRQTLGQGPEFLTYFQNEAQLEKSRLLSDRFSAERPKGSFSTLEIQRTEQGDSAMYLCASSSNNQPQHFGDGTRLSIL.

This clonotype was recorded at least ten times. V is TRBV27 and J is TRBJ2-4; D possibly corresponds to TRBD2 (6 bases). Trimming stripped 2 bases from V and 0 bases from J, with 11 bases between. The CDR3 spans 16 residues. CDR1 and CDR2 (germline): MNHEY, SMNVEV (reference sequence). CDR3 loop: CASSLVGGRAKNIQYF. CDR3 sequence (DNA): TGTGCCAGCAGTTTAGTCGGGGGACGAGCCAAAAACATTCAGTACTTC.

This clonotype showed up just a few times. The rearrangement uses TRBV20-1 and TRBJ2-5; tentative D call: TRBD1 (5 bases). This CDR3 contains 12 residues. Trimming cost V 5 bases and J 7 bases, with 14 bases left between them. CDR1 DFQATT and CDR2 SNEGSKA come from the germline V gene (reference sequence). CDR3: CSAQVLQGTQYF. The CDR3 DNA follows: TGCAGTGCTCAGGTTCTTCAGGGGACCCAGTACTTC.

As regards this clonotype: A much larger clone sits a single nucleotide away, making a read error possible. The rearrangement links TRBV5-1 to TRBJ1-2; D gene unclear. Germline loops: CDR1 SGHRS, CDR2 YFSETQ. V gave up 4 bases and J gave up 6 bases, with 13 bases separating them. The CDR3 spans 13 residues. The CDR3 DNA follows: TGCGCCAGCAGCGTAACACCTGACCATGGCTACACCTTC. Protein: CASSVTPDHGYTF.

The CDR3 reads CAISESAGTGSSGANVLTF. CDR3 DNA: TGTGCCATCAGTGAGTCGGCTGGGACAGGCTCCTCTGGGGCCAACGTCCTGACTTTC. The chain carries TRBV10-3 and TRBJ2-6; 8 nucleotides agree with TRBD1. This CDR3 region has 19 residues. Germline trimming cut 0 bases from V and 0 bases from J; bases unmatched to any gene: 7. Germline CDR1 is ENHRY and CDR2 is SYGVKD.

The table lists this clonotype with many counts. V gene TRBV29-1 combines with J gene TRBJ2-7; 11 bases agree with TRBD2. CDR3 length: 15 amino acids. Unmatched junction bases numbered 3, after V lost 1 base and J lost 1 base. Germline CDR1 SQVTM, CDR2 ANQGSEA. CDR3 sequence (DNA): TGCAGCGTTGAAGTAGCGGGAGGGAGTTCCTACGAGCAGTACTTC. Translated: CSVEVAGGSSYEQYF.

Worth noting for this clonotype: A read error may account for a junction end that differs from germline. The chain has TRBV15 and TRBJ1-2; possible D gene TRBD1, 5 bases. The V gene's germline CDR1 is LNHNV and CDR2 YYDKDF (reference sequence). This CDR3 contains 12 residues. CDR3 DNA: TGTGCCGCCAGCGCTCTCAGGGACGGCTACACCTTC. As protein: CAASALRDGYTF.

This clonotype was detected ten times or more. The rearrangement links TRBV7-2 to TRBJ2-1; unclear D gene. The CDR3 sequence is 13 residues long. The V end was cut by 1 base, the J end by 9 bases, with 10 bases between. Germline CDR1 is SGHTA and CDR2 is FQGNSA. The CDR3 nucleotides are TGTGCCAGCAGCTTAGGTCACGGCATTGAGCAGTTCTTC. Translation: CASSLGHGIEQFF.

This clonotype was counted a few times. This sequence joins TRBV5-1 and TRBJ2-3, with D uncertain. CDR1 and CDR2 from the germline V gene are SGHRS and YFSETQ. V lost 0 bases to trimming and J lost 6 bases, with 17 bases between them. The CDR3 extends over 16 amino acids. CDR3 sequence (DNA): TGCGCCAGCAGCTTGGCCAGGATCTCGGATGCGGATACGCAGTATTTT. Protein sequence: CASSLARISDADTQYF.

The chain uses TRBV11-2 and TRBJ2-2; D is possibly TRBD1 or TRBD2 (5 bases each). CDR1 and CDR2 from the germline V gene are SGHAT and FQNNGV. The CDR3 contains 17 residues. The V end was cut by 0 bases, the J end by 13 bases, with 24 bases between. The CDR3 region is CASSLDWGISDRTRLFF. The CDR3 nucleotides are TGTGCCAGCAGCTTAGATTGGGGGATTTCGGATAGGACTCGGCTGTTTTTT.

For this clonotype: This may arise from a read error, as a much more abundant clone is one base away. This chain joins TRBV20-1 and TRBJ2-7; a weak D match, TRBD2 (6 bases). The CDR3 extends over 14 amino acids. Looked up from germline, CDR1 is DFQATT and CDR2 is SNEGSKA (reference sequence). CDR3 residues: CSAKGLIKGYGQYF. The CDR3 DNA reads as TGCAGTGCCAAGGGACTGATAAAAGGCTACGGGCAGTACTTC.

This clonotype occurred many times. The V gene is TRBV11-1, the J gene TRBJ2-1, with 7 bases that match TRBD2. The CDR3 sequence is 16 residues long. V lost 3 bases, J lost 1 base, and 6 bases stayed unmatched. Germline-derived CDR1 and CDR2 are SGHAT and FQDESV (reference sequence). This CDR3 reads CASSFALAASYNEQFF. The CDR3 DNA is TGTGCCAGCAGCTTTGCGCTAGCGGCGTCCTACAATGAGCAGTTCTTC.

About this clonotype itself: A much larger clone differs by one base, so this may be a read error. V gene TRBV10-3 combines with J gene TRBJ2-5; TRBD1 is a possible D gene (6 bases). The CDR3 has 13 amino acids. V shed 9 bases and J shed 8 bases, with 19 bases lying between them. Germline CDR1 ENHRY, CDR2 SYGVKD. CDR3 in DNA: TGTGCCATTGGGGCGGCGGCAGGGGATACCCAGTACTTC. Translated, it gives CAIGAAAGDTQYF.